This T cell receptor (beta chain) was identified during a study of T cell changes during pregnancy in multiple sclerosis. Trimming shortened V by 0 bases and J by 6 bases, and 12 bases separated the two germline ends. The CDR3 has 14 residues. The V gene's germline CDR1 is PRHDT and CDR2 FYEKMQ (reference sequence). Data came from immunoSEQ multiplex PCR; TCRdb stores just in-frame clones and leaves some out. This table holds about 85,000 clones, just over 90% found once. This sequence joins TRBV13 and TRBJ2-7; D is possibly TRBD1 (6 bases). The sample was peripheral blood, taken in the first trimester of pregnancy. The clonotype was recovered from a female donor with multiple sclerosis, enrolled in a pregnancy study. CDR3 region: CASSLGTGFVEQYF. The CDR3 DNA is TGTGCCAGCAGCTTAGGGACAGGATTTGTCGAGCAGTACTTC. The variable domain in full, with the rest retrieved from reference TRBV13 and TRBJ2-7, is AAGVIQSPRHLIKEKRETATLKCYPIPRHDTVYWYQQGPGQDPQFLISFYEKMQSDKGSIPDRFSAQQFSDYHSELNMSSLELGDSALYFCASSLGTGFVEQYFGPGTRLTVT.